This T cell receptor (beta chain) was recorded in a study of T cells after yellow fever vaccination. Study-wide points: Most primary-vaccination clones recurred post-booster (roughly 96% CD4, about 87% CD8).

This clonotype occurred a few times. Its specificity is not known. By 5'RACE template switching, TCR cDNA was produced, with a universal primer site and UMIs added in the process. TCRdb reprocessed the 5' RACE reads via MiXCR and lists one record per CDR3 protein. The sample lists some 300,000 distinct CDR3 sequences; roughly 8.7% were seen once. Looked up from germline, CDR1 is LGHDT and CDR2 is YNNKEL (reference sequence). The CDR3 has 15 residues. V was trimmed by 2 bases and J by 6 bases, leaving 17 bases between them. This sequence was found in a young man who received the YFV17D yellow fever vaccine. This rearrangement joins TRBV3-1 to TRBJ2-7; TRBD2 might be the D (5 bases). The sequences come from CD4+ T cells sorted from PBMCs, collected 5 days after the yellow fever booster vaccination. The CDR3: CASSQLLVRAGEQYF. CDR3 nucleotides: TGTGCCAGCAGCCAATTACTAGTACGGGCGGGCGAGCAGTACTTC.